A single sample gave rise to the 23 T cell receptor beta chains below, sequenced in a study of blood T cell repertoires in COVID-19. Method: immunoSEQ multiplex PCR; TCRdb's copy keeps in-frame clones and lacks some. Counted here are about 65,000 clones, roughly 90% occurring once; the ten biggest clones make up 1.3%. Material for sequencing was peripheral blood. The receptors stem from a man in his 60s with acute or convalescent COVID-19.

V and J are TRBV2 and TRBJ2-5, with 9 nucleotides matching TRBD1. The germline V gene has CDR1 SNHLY and CDR2 FYNNEI. This CDR3 comprises 14 residues. The V and J ends lost 5 bases and 3 bases, in that order; junction bases with no gene match: 4. The CDR3 region is CASSYDRGKETQYF. In DNA, the CDR3 is TGTGCCAGCAGTTATGACAGGGGGAAAGAGACCCAGTACTTC.

The CDR3 coding sequence is TGCGCCAGCAGCTTGGAATCGGCGGGGTCTGAAGCTTTCTTT. Translation gives CASSLESAGSEAFF. This sequence joins TRBV5-1 and TRBJ1-1; D is uncertain. Trimming left V 0 bases short and J 6 bases short, with 12 bases between. This CDR3 contains 14 residues. The V gene's germline CDR1 is SGHRS and CDR2 YFSETQ. Based on the CDR3 plus reference TRBV5-1 and TRBJ1-1, the full variable domain is KAGVTQTPRYLIKTRGQQVTLSCSPISGHRSVSWYQQTPGQGLQFLFEYFSETQRNKGNFPGRFSGRQFSNSRSEMNVSTLELGDSALYLCASSLESAGSEAFFGQGTRLTVV.

The V call is TRBV11-2, the J call TRBJ2-7, with 9 bases that match TRBD2. Germline values: CDR1 SGHAT, CDR2 FQNNGV. V shed 1 base and J 7 bases; nucleotides not matched to a gene: 8. This CDR3 spans 15 amino acids. CDR3 DNA: TGTGCCAGCAGCTTAGTGGGCGGGGGGGCGTTGGAGCAGTACTTC. It encodes CASSLVGGGALEQYF.

The chain employs TRBV6-5 and TRBJ2-7; 8 bases match TRBD1. The V gene's germline CDR1 is MNHEY and CDR2 SVGAGI. The V segment lost 5 bases and the J segment 0 bases; nucleotides outside the gene matches: 3. The CDR3 has 14 amino acids. CDR3: CASSPDRGSYEQYF. The CDR3 DNA is TGTGCCAGCAGTCCCGACAGGGGCTCCTACGAGCAGTACTTC.

This chain joins TRBV9 and TRBJ1-1; 9 nucleotides align to TRBD1. The germline V gene encodes CDR1 SGDLS and CDR2 YYNGEE. CDR3 size: 14 residues. Losses at the gene ends were 3 bases for V and 1 base for J; bases not matched to a gene: 1. CDR3 residues: CASSGGQGNTEAFF. Here the CDR3 DNA reads TGTGCCAGCAGCGGGGGACAGGGGAACACTGAAGCTTTCTTT.

The V call is TRBV15, the J call TRBJ1-4, with D perhaps TRBD1 (5 bases). V lost 11 bases to trimming and J lost 5 bases, with 15 bases between them. There are 13 residues in the CDR3. CDR1 is LNHNV and CDR2 is YYDKDF in the germline V gene (reference sequence). CDR3 DNA: TGTGCCTCTGCTCGGGGGTTAAATGAAAAACTGTTTTTT. The encoded protein is CASARGLNEKLFF.

This chain joins TRBV18 and TRBJ1-1; 10 positions match TRBD1. Germline V gene sequence: CDR1 KGHSH, CDR2 LQKENI. The length of the CDR3 is 17 residues. Losses at the gene ends were 0 bases for V and 1 base for J; bases not matched to a gene: 5. The CDR3: CASSPPGQGRGNTEAFF. CDR3 sequence (DNA): TGTGCCAGCTCACCACCGGGACAGGGGCGTGGGAACACTGAAGCTTTCTTT.

The chain uses TRBV27 and TRBJ2-7, with D unresolved. The V end lost 2 bases, the J end lost 0 bases, and 8 bases lay between the germline ends. The CDR3 consists of 14 residues. The germline V gene encodes CDR1 MNHEY and CDR2 SMNVEV (reference sequence). The CDR3: CASSLAPYSYEQYF. CDR3 bases: TGTGCCAGCAGTTTAGCACCCTACTCCTACGAGCAGTACTTC.

The CDR3 loop reads CASSWPGGDTQYF. DNA of the CDR3: TGTGCCAGCAGCTGGCCGGGAGGGGATACGCAGTATTTT. This chain uses TRBV5-4 with TRBJ2-3; 8 bases match TRBD2. The CDR3 spans 13 residues. Per germline, CDR1 SGHNT and CDR2 YYREEE (reference sequence). The V and J ends lost 3 bases and 6 bases, in that order; junction bases with no gene match: 3. The full variable domain, in which reference TRBV5-4 and TRBJ2-3 provide the parts outside the CDR3, is ETGVTQSPTHLIKTRGQQVTLRCSSQSGHNTVSWYQQALGQGPQFIFQYYREEENGRGNFPPRFSGLQFPNYSSELNVNALELDDSALYLCASSWPGGDTQYFGPGTRLTVL.

In nucleotides, the CDR3 is TGCGCCAGCAGCTGGGACAGGTCGGGCTACACCTTC. It translates to CASSWDRSGYTF. The V and J genes are TRBV5-1 and TRBJ1-2, with 8 bases matching TRBD1. Trimming took 3 bases from V and 8 from J; bases not matched to a gene: 3. This CDR3 comprises 12 residues. Germline values: CDR1 SGHRS, CDR2 YFSETQ.

CDR3 nucleotides: TGTGCCGGGGGGACAGGGAACACTGAAGCTTTCTTT. Translation gives CAGGTGNTEAFF. The chain has TRBV6-6 and TRBJ1-1; 8 bases are shared with TRBD1. The germline V gene has CDR1 MNHNY and CDR2 SVGAGI (reference sequence). The CDR3 consists of 12 residues. V lost 11 bases to trimming and J lost 1 base; unmatched junction nucleotides: 3.

This chain links TRBV7-8 with TRBJ1-4; 8 bases fit TRBD1. Germline values: CDR1 SGHVS, CDR2 FQNEAQ. The CDR3 length is 16 residues. Losses at the gene ends were 5 bases for V and 6 bases for J; bases not matched to a gene: 11. CDR3 nucleotide sequence: TGTGCCAGCAGCCTATACCGGACAGGGATCTATGAAAAACTGTTTTTT. It codes for CASSLYRTGIYEKLFF.

The CDR3 protein is CASNGQVKETQYF. The DNA for the CDR3 is TGTGCCAGCAACGGACAGGTGAAAGAGACCCAGTACTTC. The chain couples TRBV7-9 to TRBJ2-5, with 7 bases identical to TRBD1. This CDR3 region has 13 residues. V lost 7 bases and J lost 3; bases outside the gene matches: 5. Germline CDR1 reads SEHNR; CDR2 reads FQNEAQ (reference sequence).

This chain connects TRBV6-5 to TRBJ2-7; D perhaps matches TRBD1 (6 bases). This CDR3 has 15 amino acids. Trimming pared 0 bases from V and 4 bases from J, leaving 13 bases between. In germline, CDR1 is MNHEY, CDR2 SVGAGI. CDR3 sequence: CASSYSRQVSYEQYF. Written as DNA, the CDR3 is TGTGCCAGCAGTTACTCTAGACAGGTGTCGTACGAGCAGTACTTC.

This clone was detected a few times. The V call is TRBV3-1 (or the pseudogene TRBV3-2), the J call TRBJ1-1; tentatively, D is TRBD1 (5 bases). The CDR3 has 13 residues. Per germline, CDR1 LGHDT and CDR2 YNNKEL (reference sequence). The V and J ends lost 0 bases and 4 bases respectively, with 6 bases between them. The CDR3 is CASSQDRVTEAFF. The CDR3 nucleotides read TGTGCCAGCAGCCAAGACAGGGTCACTGAAGCTTTCTTT.

The chain employs TRBV4-2 and TRBJ2-7; D may be TRBD2 (5 bases). V was trimmed by 0 bases and J by 3 bases, leaving 21 bases between them. The CDR3 has 18 residues. Germline lookup yields CDR1 LGHNA and CDR2 YNFKEQ. The DNA for the CDR3 is TGTGCCAGCAGCCAAGATGTAGGGTCAGTCGGGATTAACTACGAGCAGTACTTC. Translated, it gives CASSQDVGSVGINYEQYF.

This chain links TRBV29-1 with TRBJ2-1; D is uncertain. Looked up from germline, CDR1 is SQVTM and CDR2 is ANQGSEA. The CDR3 sequence is 8 residues long. Here the CDR3 DNA reads TGCAGGGCAAATGAGCAGTTCTTC. It yields the protein CRANEQFF.

V and J are TRBV11-1 and TRBJ2-5, with D uncertain. This CDR3 has 14 residues. Germline assignment: CDR1 SGHAT and CDR2 FQDESV (reference sequence). V gave up 5 bases and J gave up 1 base, with 11 bases separating them. DNA for the CDR3: TGTGCCAGCAGCCACCGACATTCCCAAGAGACCCAGTACTTC. Its translation is CASSHRHSQETQYF.

The chain has TRBV27 and TRBJ2-2, with D perhaps matching TRBD2 (5 bases). V shed 5 bases and J shed 7 bases, with 5 bases lying between them. CDR3 size: 11 residues. Germline-derived CDR1 and CDR2 are MNHEY and SMNVEV (reference sequence). The CDR3 region has the DNA TGTGCCAGCAGTGGAGGCGGGGAGCTGTTTTTT. Translating gives CASSGGGELFF.

The chain couples TRBV6-6 to TRBJ2-7; TRBD2 matches at 7 bases. The germline gives CDR1 MNHNY, CDR2 SVGAGI (reference sequence). The CDR3 runs to 13 residues. V lost 5 bases, J lost 3 bases, and 4 bases stayed unmatched. The CDR3 protein is CASSAWTSYEQYF. Written as DNA, the CDR3 is TGTGCCAGCAGTGCCTGGACTAGCTACGAGCAGTACTTC.

This clone was picked up one time. The chain uses TRBV5-5 and TRBJ1-1, with TRBD1 identical over 8 bases. CDR1 is SGHKS and CDR2 is YYEKEE in the germline V gene (reference sequence). Germline trimming cut 0 bases from V and 5 bases from J; bases unmatched to any gene: 3. CDR3 length equals 14 residues. The CDR3 coding sequence is TGTGCCAGCAGCTTGGGGACAGGGTCGACTGAAGCTTTCTTT. As protein: CASSLGTGSTEAFF.

This clone has only a few counts. The CDR3 is CASREGADSPLHF. The DNA for the CDR3 is TGCGCCAGCAGGGAGGGGGCGGATTCACCCCTCCACTTT. The J gene is TRBJ1-6, the V gene TRBV5-1; the match to TRBD1 covers 7 bases. This CDR3 spans 13 amino acids. Germline V lookup: CDR1 SGHRS, CDR2 YFSETQ. Trimming at V came to 5 bases and at J to 8 bases, leaving 4 bases not matched to a gene. Filled out from reference TRBV5-1 and TRBJ1-6, the complete variable domain reads KAGVTQTPRYLIKTRGQQVTLSCSPISGHRSVSWYQQTPGQGLQFLFEYFSETQRNKGNFPGRFSGRQFSNSRSEMNVSTLELGDSALYLCASREGADSPLHFGNGTRLTVT.

The V call is TRBV6-5, the J call TRBJ1-3, with 8 bases lining up with TRBD1. V dropped 5 bases and J dropped 2; count of bases not matched to a gene: 5. From germline, CDR1 is MNHEY and CDR2 SVGAGI. CDR3 size: 15 residues. The CDR3 sequence: CASSPSGGPGNTIYF. The CDR3 nucleotides are TGTGCCAGCAGTCCCTCAGGGGGCCCTGGAAACACCATATATTTT.